This TCR beta chain was documented in a study of blood T cell repertoires in COVID-19. Background on the study: Both acute and convalescent COVID-19 samples were obtained from the United States, Italy and Spain.

The protocol was immunoSEQ multiplex PCR, while the TCRdb copy is restricted to in-frame clones and leaves out a portion. The sample holds under 300,000 clones, about 83% seen once. CDR3 length: 13 residues. Germline-derived CDR1 and CDR2 are MNHEY and SVGAGI. V gave up 8 bases and J gave up 1 base; unmatched junction bases: 4. Sequencing was carried out using peripheral blood. The chain carries TRBV6-5 and TRBJ1-1; TRBD1 matches at 7 bases. The clonotype was recovered from an older man with acute or convalescent COVID-19. The CDR3 DNA sequence: TGTGCCAGCGACAGGGTCTCGAACACTGAAGCTTTCTTT. Its translation: CASDRVSNTEAFF.